Below, 2 T cell receptor beta chains from the same sample are listed, as sequenced in a study of blood T cell repertoires in COVID-19. Method: immunoSEQ multiplex PCR; TCRdb's copy keeps in-frame clones and lacks some. The sample yields about 140,000 clones, approximately 80% seen once. Specimen: PBMCs or T cells enriched from blood (not recorded which). These receptors were collected from a man aged 65-85 years who had been exposed to COVID-19.

The rearrangement joins TRBV5-6 to TRBJ1-2, with 8 positions matching TRBD1. Germline-derived CDR1 and CDR2 are SGHDT and YYEEEE. Trimming cost V 4 bases and J 8 bases; bases outside gene matches: 7. The CDR3 extends over 13 amino acids. Here the CDR3 reads CASSLGQGLGYTF. Here the CDR3 DNA reads TGTGCCAGCAGCCTTGGACAGGGCCTCGGCTACACCTTC.

The rearrangement joins TRBV7-2 to TRBJ2-3; the match to TRBD1 covers 8 bases. Germline V CDR1 and CDR2: SGHTA, FQGNSA. This CDR3 has 15 amino acids. J was trimmed by 1 base and V by 7 bases; bases with no gene match: 7. This chain's CDR3 is CASTSPGQGTDTQYF. DNA for the CDR3: TGTGCCAGCACCTCCCCGGGACAGGGCACAGATACGCAGTATTTT. Complete variable domain (other parts from reference TRBV7-2 and TRBJ2-3): GAGVSQSPSNKVTEKGKDVELRCDPISGHTALYWYRQSLGQGLEFLIYFQGNSAPDKSGLPSDRFSAERTGGSVSTLTIQRTQQEDSAVYLCASTSPGQGTDTQYFGPGTRLTVL.